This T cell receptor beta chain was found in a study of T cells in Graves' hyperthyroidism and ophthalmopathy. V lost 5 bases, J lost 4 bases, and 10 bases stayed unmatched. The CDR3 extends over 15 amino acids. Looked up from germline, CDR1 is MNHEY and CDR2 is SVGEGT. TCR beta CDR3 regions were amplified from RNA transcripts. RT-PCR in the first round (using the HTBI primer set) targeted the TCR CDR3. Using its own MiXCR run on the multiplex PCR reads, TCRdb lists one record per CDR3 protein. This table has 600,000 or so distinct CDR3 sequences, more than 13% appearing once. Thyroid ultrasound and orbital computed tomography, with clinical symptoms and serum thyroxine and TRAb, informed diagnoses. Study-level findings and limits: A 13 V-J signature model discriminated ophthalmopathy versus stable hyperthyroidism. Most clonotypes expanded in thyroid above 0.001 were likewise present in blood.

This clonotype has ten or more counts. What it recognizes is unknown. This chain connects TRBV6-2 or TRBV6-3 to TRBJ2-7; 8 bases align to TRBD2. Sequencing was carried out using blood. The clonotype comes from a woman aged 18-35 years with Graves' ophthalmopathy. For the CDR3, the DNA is TGTGCCAGCAGTCACTTACTAGCGGCGTCGTACGAGCAGTACTTC. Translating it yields CASSHLLAASYEQYF.